This T cell receptor (beta chain) was sequenced during a study of blood T cell repertoires in COVID-19. Study summary: Whether acute or convalescent, the COVID-19 samples came from the United States, Italy and Spain.

Per the original methods: Reference gene primer amplification in the assay estimated nucleated cell counts. Measured with immunoSEQ multiplex PCR; TCRdb has only the in-frame clones, and not every one. Clone size and V and J calls were adopted from that table, with D and trimming inferred from the DNA. The sample shows about 98,000 clones, roughly 86% of them seen only once. The V segment lost 4 bases and the J segment 3 bases; nucleotides outside the gene matches: 7. Germline V gene lookup returns CDR1 MNHNS and CDR2 SASEGT. There are 18 residues in the CDR3. Sequencing was done on a sample of peripheral blood. The V call is TRBV6-1, the J call TRBJ2-2, with 14 bases identical to TRBD2. This sequence was found in a man between 45 and 60 years old with acute or convalescent COVID-19. The CDR3 coding sequence is TGTGCCAGCAGTGCCGGACTAGCGGGAGGAGGGGACACCGGGGAGCTGTTTTTT. This sequence encodes CASSAGLAGGGDTGELFF.